Presented here are 25 T cell receptor beta chains from one specimen sequenced in a study of tumor and adjacent non-tumor tissue in lung cancer. The template was RNA from unsorted bulk tissue. This non-tumor lung sample came from over 3 cm beyond the tumor edge. The library came from three nested PCR rounds adapted from ARM-PCR protocols. TCRdb redid the calling of the multiplex PCR reads with MiXCR, one entry per CDR3 protein. The repertoire has about 80,000 distinct CDR3 sequences, roughly 80% of them found once; the top ten carry 40% to 65%. Sequenced material: distant non-tumor lung tissue. The receptor source for this set is a man between 60 and 70 years old with non-small cell lung cancer.

J is TRBJ2-1 and V is TRBV20-1, with a weak D call TRBD2 (6 bases). CDR3 length: 15 amino acids. Germline CDR1 and CDR2: DFQATT and SNEGSKA (reference sequence). The CDR3 DNA reads TGCATTGCCAGGACCGGGACTGGCGCCTACAATGAGCAGTTCTTC. This gives the protein CIARTGTGAYNEQFF.

In regard to this clonotype: In this CDR3 the conserved last residue, phenylalanine or tryptophan, is missing, so a read error is likely. This rearrangement joins TRBV11-2 to TRBJ1-1, with D unresolved. The CDR3 is 14 residues long. Per germline, CDR1 SGHAT and CDR2 FQNNGV. The CDR3, as DNA: TGCGCCACCAGCTTAGTCGGGAAGGGCACTGAGGCTTTCGTT. Translated: CATSLVGKGTEAFV.

In the case of this clonotype: Given the absence of the conserved phenylalanine or tryptophan at the CDR3 end, a read error is likely. The V and J genes are TRBV24-1 and TRBJ1-2; unclear D gene. Trimming cost V 3 bases and J 4 bases, with 14 bases left between them. The CDR3 has 15 amino acids. Germline assignment: CDR1 KGHDR and CDR2 SFDVKD. The CDR3: CATSDAGWSTYGYTL. In DNA, the CDR3 is TGTGCCACCAGTGATGCCGGATGGTCCACCTATGGCTACACCCTC.

With respect to this clonotype: Likely a read error: the CDR3 ends without its conserved phenylalanine or tryptophan. DNA for the CDR3: TGCAGTGCCTACCCAGTGGGGGCCACAAATACGCAGTATTTA. Protein: CSAYPVGATNTQYL. J is TRBJ2-3 and V is TRBV20-1; the D gene is possibly TRBD1 (6 bases). This CDR3 is 14 amino acids long. The V gene's germline CDR1 is DFQATT and CDR2 SNEGSKA (reference sequence).

As regards this clonotype: Its ends do not fully match the called genes, so a read error is possible. The rearrangement joins TRBV11-3 to TRBJ2-7; perhaps TRBD2 as D (5 bases). CDR1 SGHNT and CDR2 YENEEA come from the germline V gene. The CDR3 is 13 amino acids. CDR3 nucleotides: TGTGCCAGCAGCCCCCGGAGGCCCTGCGAGCAATACTTC. Translating gives CASSPRRPCEQYF.

Of note for this clonotype: The junction does not match germline at one end; this may be a read error. This chain links TRBV20-1 with TRBJ2-1; 9 positions match TRBD2. CDR1 DFQATT and CDR2 SNEGSKA come from the germline V gene (reference sequence). This CDR3 spans 15 amino acids. In DNA, the CDR3 is TGCAGTTCTAGGAGGGTTAGCGGGAGTCTAAATGAGCAGTTCTTC. Its protein is CSSRRVSGSLNEQFF.

V and J are TRBV20-1 and TRBJ2-1; 8 positions match TRBD2. The CDR3 has 15 amino acids. Trimming at V came to 0 bases and at J to 6 bases, leaving 7 bases not matched to a gene. The germline gives CDR1 DFQATT, CDR2 SNEGSKA (reference sequence). Here the CDR3 reads CSAREDSGMSNEQFF. CDR3 in DNA: TGCAGTGCTAGAGAGGATAGCGGGATGAGCAATGAGCAGTTCTTC.

The J gene is TRBJ1-6, the V gene TRBV6-5; D is possibly TRBD1 (5 bases). CDR1 and CDR2 (germline): MNHEY, SVGAGI. This CDR3 comprises 13 residues. V was clipped by 8 bases and J by 10 bases, with 15 bases between them. CDR3 nucleotide sequence: TGTGCCAGCTCGAGACAGTCCAAATCACCCCTCCACTTT. Residues: CASSRQSKSPLHF.

Worth noting for this clonotype: A much larger clone differs by one base, so this may be a read error. The chain is built from TRBV5-8 and TRBJ2-3; perhaps TRBD2 as D (5 bases). CDR1 and CDR2 from the germline V gene are SGHTS and YDEGEE. The CDR3 extends over 14 amino acids. The V gene lost 1 base and the J gene lost 5 bases, with 11 bases spanning the gap. CDR3 sequence reads: CASSLMGSLDTQYF. The CDR3 DNA sequence: TGTGCCAGCAGCTTGATGGGGAGTCTAGATACGCAGTATTTT.

The chain employs TRBV13 and TRBJ1-4, with D maybe TRBD1 (5 bases). Trimming shortened V by 11 bases and J by 8 bases, and 21 bases separated the two germline ends. This CDR3 is 14 amino acids long. Germline V gene data show CDR1 as PRHDT and CDR2 as FYEKMQ (reference sequence). The CDR3 DNA reads as TGTGCCTGCACCCAACAGGCCGCTGGGGAAAAACTGTTTTTT. The encoded protein is CACTQQAAGEKLFF.

The V and J genes are TRBV20-1 and TRBJ2-7, with 8 bases that match TRBD2. The CDR3 contains 15 residues. Losses at the gene ends were 3 bases for V and 9 bases for J; bases not matched to a gene: 16. CDR1 DFQATT and CDR2 SNEGSKA come from the germline V gene (reference sequence). As DNA, the CDR3 is TGCAGTGCTAGGAGGTCCAGCGGGAGTCTGAACCTGCAGTACTTC. It codes for CSARRSSGSLNLQYF.

A word on this clonotype: Without the conserved terminal phenylalanine or tryptophan, this CDR3 likely stems from a read error. It is unclear where the CDR3 begins or ends on the DNA, so no DNA is shown, and the CDR3 is as TCRdb lists it. The chain recombines TRBV4-2 with TRBJ2-2. The CDR3 is 16 residues long, ends included. The germline V gene encodes CDR1 LGHNA and CDR2 YNFKEQ. Here the CDR3 reads CASSHDLRANTGELFS.

As regards this clonotype: At one end, the junction sequence differs from germline, possibly due to a read error. The rearrangement uses TRBV6-5 and TRBJ1-2, with no clear D. CDR3 length: 17 residues. The germline CDR1 and CDR2 sequences are MNHEY and SVGAGI. CDR3: CASNYKGRSTLYYGYTF. The CDR3 nucleotides are TGTGCCAGCAATTACAAGGGCAGGTCCACCCTCTACTATGGCTACACCTTC.

Details on this clonotype: A junction boundary mismatches the germline segment, possibly from a read error. CDR3: CASTLAGASSGANVLSF. In nucleotides, the CDR3 is TGTGCCAGCACCCTAGCGGGAGCCAGCTCAGGGGCCAACGTCCTGAGTTTC. The chain links TRBV6-5 to TRBJ2-6; 10 bases are shared with TRBD2. Germline assignment: CDR1 MNHEY and CDR2 SVGAGI. The CDR3 sequence is 17 residues long.

The rearrangement uses TRBV20-1 and TRBJ2-5, with D hard to call. Per germline, CDR1 DFQATT and CDR2 SNEGSKA (reference sequence). V was clipped by 2 bases and J by 5 bases, with 15 bases between them. The length of the CDR3 is 14 residues. The CDR3 loop reads CSARFALTPETQYF. The CDR3 DNA sequence: TGCAGTGCTAGATTCGCCCTCACCCCGGAGACCCAGTACTTC.

Comment on this clonotype: At one boundary the junction diverges from the germline segment, which might be a read error. J is TRBJ2-3 and V is TRBV11-3; the D is unclear. The J call is uncertain, as TRBJ1-5 better fits the DNA end. Germline V gives CDR1 SGHNT, CDR2 YENEEA. The CDR3 contains 11 residues. The chain's CDR3 is CVSSLVDTQHF. The CDR3 region has the DNA TGTGTCAGCAGCCTAGTAGATACGCAGCATTTT.

This clonotype has only one observation. Germline and junction disagree at one end, which may indicate a read error. This sequence joins TRBV10-1 and TRBJ1-1; no clear D gene. This CDR3 is built from 13 residues. Germline V gene sequence: CDR1 WNHNN, CDR2 SYGVQD (reference sequence). CDR3 amino acids: CASSESMITDAFF. In DNA, the CDR3 is TGCGCCAGCAGTGAGTCCATGATCACTGATGCTTTCTTT.

On this clonotype: One junction end disagrees with the germline gene, perhaps due to a read error. The chain joins TRBV11-2 to TRBJ1-1; no firm D call. Germline CDR1 and CDR2: SGHAT and FQNNGV. The CDR3 runs to 14 residues. The CDR3 DNA sequence: TGTGCCAGCAGCTTAGAGGTAGGGAGTAATGGAGTTTTCTTC. This encodes CASSLEVGSNGVFF.

The rearrangement links TRBV6-1 to TRBJ2-2; D is tentatively TRBD1 or TRBD2 (6 bases each). CDR1 is MNHNS and CDR2 is SASEGT in the germline V gene. The V gene lost 7 bases and the J gene lost 5 bases, with 11 bases spanning the gap. The CDR3 consists of 13 residues. This chain's CDR3 is CASKRGETGELFF. The CDR3 DNA is TGTGCCAGCAAGAGGGGGGAGACCGGGGAGCTGTTTTTT.

A note on this clonotype: The conserved final phenylalanine or tryptophan is absent from the CDR3, which likely points to a read error. Here the CDR3 DNA reads TGTGCCAGCAGCCAACGCACGTCAAGGGTCACAGATACGCAGTATTTA. This sequence encodes CASSQRTSRVTDTQYL. This chain links TRBV11-3 with TRBJ2-3; D ambiguous. The CDR3 has 16 residues. The germline V gene encodes CDR1 SGHNT and CDR2 YENEEA. Trimming left V 5 bases short and J 2 bases short, with 17 bases between.

There are a few counts of this clonotype. V is TRBV14 and J is TRBJ1-2; 9 bases are a match to TRBD1. J lost 7 bases, V lost 5 bases, and 5 bases had no gene match. Germline lookup yields CDR1 SGHDN and CDR2 FVKESK. This CDR3 contains 13 residues. The CDR3 here is CASSSGTGSGYTF. In DNA form, the CDR3 reads TGTGCCAGCAGCTCCGGGACAGGGAGTGGCTACACCTTC.

This clonotype has more than one count but fewer than ten. A much larger clone sits a single nucleotide away, making a read error possible. V gene TRBV20-1 combines with J gene TRBJ1-4; no firm D call. CDR1 DFQATT and CDR2 SNEGSKA come from the germline V gene (reference sequence). This CDR3 spans 12 amino acids. Trimming removed 5 bases at V and 8 bases at J, with 12 bases between. Here the CDR3 DNA reads TGCAGTGCTGGGCCCGCCGGGGAAAAACTGTTTTTT. This translates into CSAGPAGEKLFF.

Remarks on this clonotype: The junction differs from germline at one of its ends, possibly a read error. The gene calls are TRBV9 and TRBJ2-1; a possible D gene is TRBD1 (5 bases). Germline V gives CDR1 SGDLS, CDR2 YYNGEE. This CDR3 has 17 residues. The CDR3 region has the DNA TGCGCCAGCAGCCCCAGGGCCGTCGGAGCCAAGAGGAATGAGCAGCTCTTC. Translated, it gives CASSPRAVGAKRNEQLF.

About this clonotype itself: This clone may be a read error of a much larger clone one base away. V is TRBV6-1 and J is TRBJ2-7; no clear D. CDR3 length: 12 residues. Germline values: CDR1 MNHNS, CDR2 SASEGT. Trimming shortened V by 4 bases and J by 4 bases, and 8 bases separated the two germline ends. CDR3: CASSAEFYEQYF. The DNA of the CDR3 is TGTGCCAGCAGTGCGGAATTTTACGAGCAGTACTTC.

This clonotype was recorded only once. The chain uses TRBV20-1 and TRBJ2-3; 11 nucleotides match TRBD1. Trimming cost V 5 bases and J 1 base; bases outside gene matches: 20. The CDR3 covers 20 residues. Germline-derived CDR1 and CDR2 are DFQATT and SNEGSKA (reference sequence). As DNA, the CDR3 is TGCAGTGCTGGAGTCAGTAGGGGACAGGGGGTAGGACCCTGCACAGATACGCAGTATTTT. It yields the protein CSAGVSRGQGVGPCTDTQYF.